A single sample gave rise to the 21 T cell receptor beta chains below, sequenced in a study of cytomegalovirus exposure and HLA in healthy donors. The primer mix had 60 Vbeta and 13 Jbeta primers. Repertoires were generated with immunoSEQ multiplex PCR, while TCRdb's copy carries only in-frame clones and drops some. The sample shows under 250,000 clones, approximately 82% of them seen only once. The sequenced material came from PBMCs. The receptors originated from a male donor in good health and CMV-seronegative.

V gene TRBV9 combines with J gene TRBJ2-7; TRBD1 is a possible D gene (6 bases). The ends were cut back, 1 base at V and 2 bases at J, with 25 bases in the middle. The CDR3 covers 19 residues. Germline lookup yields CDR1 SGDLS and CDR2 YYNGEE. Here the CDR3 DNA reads TGTGCCAGCAGCGTAACTCGACCTTCACTTCAGGGGTTCGCCTACGAGCAGTACTTC. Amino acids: CASSVTRPSLQGFAYEQYF. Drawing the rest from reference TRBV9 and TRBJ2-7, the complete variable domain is DSGVTQTPKHLITATGQRVTLRCSPRSGDLSVYWYQQSLDQGLQFLIQYYNGEERAKGNILERFSAQQFPDLHSELNLSSLELGDSALYFCASSVTRPSLQGFAYEQYFGPGTRLTVT.

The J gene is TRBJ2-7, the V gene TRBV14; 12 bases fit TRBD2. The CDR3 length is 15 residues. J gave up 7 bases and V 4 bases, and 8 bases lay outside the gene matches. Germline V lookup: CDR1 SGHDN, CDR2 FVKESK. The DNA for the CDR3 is TGTGCCAGCAGCCCTAGACTAGCGGGAGTGAGGGAGCAGTACTTC. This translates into CASSPRLAGVREQYF. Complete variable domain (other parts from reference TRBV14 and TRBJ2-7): EAGVTQFPSHSVIEKGQTVTLRCDPISGHDNLYWYRRVMGKEIKFLLHFVKESKQDESGMPNNRFLAERTGGTYSTLKVQPAELEDSGVYFCASSPRLAGVREQYFGPGTRLTVT.

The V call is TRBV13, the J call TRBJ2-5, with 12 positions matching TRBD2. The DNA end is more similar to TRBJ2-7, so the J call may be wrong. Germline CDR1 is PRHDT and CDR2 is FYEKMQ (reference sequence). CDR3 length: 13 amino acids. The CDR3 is CASSRTSGNEQYF. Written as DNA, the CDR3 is TGTGCCAGCAGCCGGACTAGCGGGAACGAGCAGTACTTC.

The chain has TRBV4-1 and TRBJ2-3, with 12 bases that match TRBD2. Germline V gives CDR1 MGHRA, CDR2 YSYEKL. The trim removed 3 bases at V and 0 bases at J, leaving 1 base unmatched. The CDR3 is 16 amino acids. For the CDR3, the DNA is TGCGCCAGCAGCCACGGACTAGCGGGGAGCACAGATACGCAGTATTTT. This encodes CASSHGLAGSTDTQYF.

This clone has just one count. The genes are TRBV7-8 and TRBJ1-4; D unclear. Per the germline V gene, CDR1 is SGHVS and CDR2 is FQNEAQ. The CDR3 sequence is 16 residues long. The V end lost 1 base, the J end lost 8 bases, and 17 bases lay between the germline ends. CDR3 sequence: CASSLDFARVGEKLFF. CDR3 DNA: TGTGCCAGCAGCTTAGACTTTGCGAGGGTAGGGGAAAAACTGTTTTTT.

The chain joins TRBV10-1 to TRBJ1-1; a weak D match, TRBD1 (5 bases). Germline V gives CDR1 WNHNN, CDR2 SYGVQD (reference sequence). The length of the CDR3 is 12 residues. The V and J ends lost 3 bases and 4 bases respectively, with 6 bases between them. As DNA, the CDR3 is TGCGCCAGCAGTGATACAGGCACTGAAGCTTTCTTT. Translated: CASSDTGTEAFF.

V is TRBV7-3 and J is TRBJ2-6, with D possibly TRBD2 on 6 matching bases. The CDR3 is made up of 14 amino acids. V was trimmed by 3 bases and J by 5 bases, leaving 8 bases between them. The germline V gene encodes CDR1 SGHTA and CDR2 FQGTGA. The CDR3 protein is CASSLGGRANVLTF. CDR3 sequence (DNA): TGTGCCAGCAGCTTGGGCGGGAGGGCCAACGTCCTGACTTTC.

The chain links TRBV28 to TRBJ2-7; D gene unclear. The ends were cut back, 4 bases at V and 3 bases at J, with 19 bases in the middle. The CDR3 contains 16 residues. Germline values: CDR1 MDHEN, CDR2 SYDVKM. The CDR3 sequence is CASSSVGHSSFYEQYF. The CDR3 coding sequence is TGTGCCAGCAGTTCGGTTGGTCACAGCTCCTTCTACGAGCAGTACTTC.

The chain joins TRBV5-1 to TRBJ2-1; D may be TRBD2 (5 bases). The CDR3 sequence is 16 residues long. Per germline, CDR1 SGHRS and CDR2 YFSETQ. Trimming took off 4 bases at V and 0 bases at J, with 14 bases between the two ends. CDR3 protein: CASSERVTNSYNEQFF. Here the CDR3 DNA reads TGCGCCAGCAGCGAGAGGGTCACGAACTCCTACAATGAGCAGTTCTTC.

The CDR3 sequence is CASSRSAGAGGGAGGNTIYF. CDR3 nucleotide sequence: TGTGCCAGCAGCCGTAGTGCGGGCGCGGGAGGGGGGGCTGGTGGAAACACCATATATTTT. V gene TRBV9 combines with J gene TRBJ1-3, with D tentatively TRBD1 (6 bases). The CDR3 is made up of 20 amino acids. Looked up from germline, CDR1 is SGDLS and CDR2 is YYNGEE. V was trimmed by 4 bases and J by 3 bases, leaving 29 bases between them.

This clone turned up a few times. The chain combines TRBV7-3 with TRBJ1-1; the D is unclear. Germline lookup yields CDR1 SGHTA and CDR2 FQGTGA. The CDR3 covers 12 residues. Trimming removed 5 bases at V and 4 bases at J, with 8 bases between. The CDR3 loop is CASSNRGTEAFF. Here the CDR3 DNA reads TGTGCCAGCAGCAACCGGGGCACTGAAGCTTTCTTT.

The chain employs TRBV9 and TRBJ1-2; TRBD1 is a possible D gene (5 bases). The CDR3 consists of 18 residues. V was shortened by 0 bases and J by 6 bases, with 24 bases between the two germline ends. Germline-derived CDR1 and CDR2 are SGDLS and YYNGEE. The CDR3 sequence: CASSVESGAAIWANGYTF. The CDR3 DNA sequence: TGTGCCAGCAGCGTAGAATCTGGGGCCGCTATTTGGGCTAATGGCTACACCTTC.

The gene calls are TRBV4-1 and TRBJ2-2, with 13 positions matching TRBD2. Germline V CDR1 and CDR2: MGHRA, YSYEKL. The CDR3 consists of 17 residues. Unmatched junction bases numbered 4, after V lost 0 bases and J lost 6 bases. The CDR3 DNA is TGCGCCAGCAGCCAAGAAGGTGGACTAGCGGGAGCCGGGGAGCTGTTTTTT. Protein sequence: CASSQEGGLAGAGELFF.

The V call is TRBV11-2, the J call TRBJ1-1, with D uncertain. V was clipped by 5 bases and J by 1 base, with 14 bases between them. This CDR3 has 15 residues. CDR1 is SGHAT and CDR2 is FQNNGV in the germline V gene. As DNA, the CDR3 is TGTGCCAGCAGCCAGAGCGGGAACTCGAACACTGAAGCTTTCTTT. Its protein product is CASSQSGNSNTEAFF.

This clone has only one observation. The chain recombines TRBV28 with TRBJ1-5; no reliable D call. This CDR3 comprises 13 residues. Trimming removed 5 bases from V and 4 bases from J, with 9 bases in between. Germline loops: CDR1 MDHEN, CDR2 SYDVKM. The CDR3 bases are TGTGCCAGCAGTCCATCGGGAAATCAGCCCCAGCATTTT. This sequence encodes CASSPSGNQPQHF.

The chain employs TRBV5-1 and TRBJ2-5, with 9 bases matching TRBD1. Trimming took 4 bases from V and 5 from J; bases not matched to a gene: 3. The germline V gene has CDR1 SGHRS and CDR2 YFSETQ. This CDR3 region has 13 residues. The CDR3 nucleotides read TGCGCCAGCAGCCCCGGACAGGGGGAGACCCAGTACTTC. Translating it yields CASSPGQGETQYF.

The CDR3 coding sequence is TGCAGCGCTAATGCAGGACTGGGAACCTACGAGCAGTACTTC. It translates to CSANAGLGTYEQYF. The chain has TRBV29-1 and TRBJ2-7; a weak D match, TRBD2 (5 bases). Germline CDR1 SQVTM, CDR2 ANQGSEA. This CDR3 region has 14 residues. V gave up 7 bases and J gave up 2 bases, with 18 bases separating them.

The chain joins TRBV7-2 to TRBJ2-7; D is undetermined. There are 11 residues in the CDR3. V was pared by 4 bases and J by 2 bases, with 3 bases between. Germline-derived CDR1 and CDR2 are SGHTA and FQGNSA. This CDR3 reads CASSSTYEQYF. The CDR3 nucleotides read TGTGCCAGCAGCTCTACCTACGAGCAGTACTTC. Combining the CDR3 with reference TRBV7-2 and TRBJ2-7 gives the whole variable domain GAGVSQSPSNKVTEKGKDVELRCDPISGHTALYWYRQSLGQGLEFLIYFQGNSAPDKSGLPSDRFSAERTGGSVSTLTIQRTQQEDSAVYLCASSSTYEQYFGPGTRLTVT.

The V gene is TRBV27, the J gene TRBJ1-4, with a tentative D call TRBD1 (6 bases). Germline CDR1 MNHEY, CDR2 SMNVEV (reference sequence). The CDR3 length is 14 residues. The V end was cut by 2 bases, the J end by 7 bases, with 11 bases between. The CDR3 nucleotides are TGTGCCAGCAGTTTAACAGGGAGGGGTGAAAAACTGTTTTTT. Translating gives CASSLTGRGEKLFF.

CDR3 protein: CASRPLSGVDEQYF. CDR3 DNA sequence: TGTGCCAGCAGGCCTCTGAGCGGGGTTGACGAGCAGTACTTC. The chain carries TRBV2 and TRBJ2-7, with TRBD2 identical over 7 bases. Germline CDR1 and CDR2: SNHLY and FYNNEI. V was pared by 6 bases and J by 5 bases, with 10 bases of the junction left unmatched. The CDR3 sequence is 14 residues long.

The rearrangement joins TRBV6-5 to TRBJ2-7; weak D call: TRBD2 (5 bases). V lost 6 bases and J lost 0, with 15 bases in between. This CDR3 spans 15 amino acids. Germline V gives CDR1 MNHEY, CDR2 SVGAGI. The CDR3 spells CASSPVVASSYEQYF. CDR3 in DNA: TGTGCCAGCAGCCCCGTAGTAGCGAGCTCCTACGAGCAGTACTTC.